This TCR beta chain was found in a study of T cell responses to AZD1222 COVID-19 vaccine. Overall study context: Analysis merged second doses at about 4 or about 12 weeks.

Study results and limitations: Seropositive status at baseline applied to only 6 or 7 AZD1222 recipients.

About this clone: What it recognizes is unknown.

TCRdb's table, derived via immunoSEQ multiplex PCR, lists solely in-frame clones and lacks some. The table has approximately 170,000 clones, around 90% seen once. The CDR3 spans 14 residues. The germline V gene encodes CDR1 SGHDT and CDR2 YYEEEE. V lost 3 bases and J lost 1, with 10 bases in between. The sample consisted of peripheral blood, taken on day 0 of AZD1222 vaccination. The source is an adult in good health. The V gene is TRBV5-6, the J gene TRBJ1-1; no definite D call. CDR3 sequence reads: CASSWAGRNTEAFF. DNA of the CDR3: TGTGCCAGCAGCTGGGCGGGGAGGAACACTGAAGCTTTCTTT.